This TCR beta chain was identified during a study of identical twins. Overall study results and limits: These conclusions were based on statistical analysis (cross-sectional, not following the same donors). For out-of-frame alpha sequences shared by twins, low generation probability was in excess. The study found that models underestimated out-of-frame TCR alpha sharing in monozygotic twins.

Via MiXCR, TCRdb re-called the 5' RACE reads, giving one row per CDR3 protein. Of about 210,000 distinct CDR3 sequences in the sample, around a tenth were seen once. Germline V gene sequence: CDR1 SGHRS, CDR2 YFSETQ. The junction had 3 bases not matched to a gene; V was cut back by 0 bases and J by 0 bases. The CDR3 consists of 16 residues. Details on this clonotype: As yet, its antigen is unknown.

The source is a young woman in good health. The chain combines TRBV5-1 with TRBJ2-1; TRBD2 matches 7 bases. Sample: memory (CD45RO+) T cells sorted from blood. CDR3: CASSLGGRASYNEQFF. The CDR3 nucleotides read TGCGCCAGCAGCTTGGGTGGGAGGGCCTCCTACAATGAGCAGTTCTTC.